This T cell receptor (beta chain) was sequenced for a study of blood T cell repertoires in COVID-19. Measured with immunoSEQ multiplex PCR; TCRdb has only the in-frame clones, and not every one. The sample shows about 230,000 clones, roughly 82% of them seen only once. Between the trimmed V and J ends, which lost 9 bases and 7 bases, there was a span of 10 bases. CDR3 length: 11 residues. Sample: peripheral blood. The V call is TRBV12-3 or TRBV12-4, the J call TRBJ2-1, with D perhaps TRBD2 (6 bases). This TCR was recovered from a woman in her thirties or forties who had recovered from COVID-19. CDR3 amino acids: CASSAGNEQFF. CDR3 nucleotides: TGTGCCAGTTCCGCGGGGAATGAGCAGTTCTTC.